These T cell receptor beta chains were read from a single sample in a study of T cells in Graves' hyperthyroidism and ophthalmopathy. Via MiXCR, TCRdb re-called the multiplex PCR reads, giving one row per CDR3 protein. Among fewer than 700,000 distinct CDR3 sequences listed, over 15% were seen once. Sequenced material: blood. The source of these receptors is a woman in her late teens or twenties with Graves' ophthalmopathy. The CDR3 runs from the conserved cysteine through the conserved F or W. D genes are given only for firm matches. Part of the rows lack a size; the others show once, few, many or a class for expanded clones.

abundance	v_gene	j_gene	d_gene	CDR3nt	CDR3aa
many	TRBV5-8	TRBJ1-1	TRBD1	TGTGCCAGCAGCGCCGGACAGGGGGGAGTGTGGACTGAAGCTTTCTTT	CASSAGQGGVWTEAFF
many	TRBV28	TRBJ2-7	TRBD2	TGTGCCAGCAGTTTACGCGGGAGGCGCGAGCAGTACTTC	CASSLRGRREQYF
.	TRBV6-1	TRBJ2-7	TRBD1	TGTGCCAGCAAGGGGCCCGGGACAGACTCCTACGAGCAGTACTTC	CASKGPGTDSYEQYF
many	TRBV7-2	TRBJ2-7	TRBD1	TGTGCCAGCAGCACTCGACAGGGATCCTACGAGCAGTACTTC	CASSTRQGSYEQYF
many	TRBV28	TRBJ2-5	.	TGTGCCAGCAGTTTTAAGGTGGAGACCCAGTACTTC	CASSFKVETQYF
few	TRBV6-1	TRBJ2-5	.	TGTGCCAGCAGTGAATTGGGGATCCAAGAGACCCAGTACTTC	CASSELGIQETQYF
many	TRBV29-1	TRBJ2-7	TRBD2	TGCAGCGTTGGACTAGCGGGGACCTACGAGCAGTACTTC	CSVGLAGTYEQYF
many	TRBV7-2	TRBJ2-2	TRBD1	TGTGCCAGCGCGGGGACAGGGGCCACCGGGGAGCTGTTTTTT	CASAGTGATGELFF
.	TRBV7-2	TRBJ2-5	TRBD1	TGTGCCAGCAGCTTGCCCGGGACAGGGAATCAAGAGACCCAGTACTTC	CASSLPGTGNQETQYF
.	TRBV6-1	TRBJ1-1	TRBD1	TGTGCCAGCAGTGAAGCGGCAGGGGGCGCGTACACTGAAGCTTTCTTT	CASSEAAGGAYTEAFF
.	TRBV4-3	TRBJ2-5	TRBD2	TGCGCCAGCAGCCAATTCCCCCCCCGGGAGGTCGAAGAGACCCAGTACTTC	CASSQFPPREVEETQYF
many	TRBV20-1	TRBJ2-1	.	TGCAGTGCTAGAGATATCAGAACAGGGTTAGGGAATGAGCAGTTCTTC	CSARDIRTGLGNEQFF
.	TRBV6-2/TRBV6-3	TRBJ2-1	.	TGTGCCACCCGCGACAGTGGTGTCGGTGAGCAGTTCTTC	CATRDSGVGEQFF
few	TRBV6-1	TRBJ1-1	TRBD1	TGTGCCAGCACTCCCAGGGGGCGCGGGGGCACTGAAGCTTTCTTT	CASTPRGRGGTEAFF
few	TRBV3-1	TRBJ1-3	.	TGTGCCAGCAGCCAAGATGGGTCTGGAATTGGAAACACCATATATTTT	CASSQDGSGIGNTIYF
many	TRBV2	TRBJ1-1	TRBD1	TGTGCCAGCAGGGCAATCAGGGGGGGCACTGAAGCTTTCTTT	CASRAIRGGTEAFF
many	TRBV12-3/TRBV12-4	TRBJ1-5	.	TGTGCCAGCACACCCGATTACGGCGGCAATCAGCCCCAGCATTTT	CASTPDYGGNQPQHF
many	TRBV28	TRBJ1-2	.	TGTGCCAGCAGTTTCTGGACGGACAACTATGGCTACACCTTC	CASSFWTDNYGYTF
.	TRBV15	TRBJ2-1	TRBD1	TGTGCCACCAGCAGAAAGACAGGGTTCCGCTACAATGAGCAGTTCTTC	CATSRKTGFRYNEQFF
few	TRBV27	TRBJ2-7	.	TGTGCCAGCAGTTTCTCTATTAGGGCGGGAAACTACGAGCAGTACTTC	CASSFSIRAGNYEQYF
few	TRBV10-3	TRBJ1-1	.	TGTGCCTGCGATAGCGGGACCCCGTTAAACACTGAAGCTTTCTTT	CACDSGTPLNTEAFF
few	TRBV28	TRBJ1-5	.	TGTGCCAGCAGTTTATCGGGTCAAGGGGGGTGGCCCCAGCATTTT	CASSLSGQGGWPQHF
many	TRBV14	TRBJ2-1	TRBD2	TGTGCCAGCAGCCCCGTCGGCGGGAGCTCCTACAATGAGCAGTTCTTC	CASSPVGGSSYNEQFF
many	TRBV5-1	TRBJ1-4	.	TGCGCCAGCAGCTTGGGGTACGAAAATGAAAAACTGTTTTTT	CASSLGYENEKLFF
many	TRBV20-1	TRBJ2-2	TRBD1	TGCAGTGCTAGTGTCCTAGGACAGGACACCGGGGAGCTGTTTTTT	CSASVLGQDTGELFF
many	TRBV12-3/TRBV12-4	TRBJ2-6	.	TGTGCCAGCAGTCCACGGGTCTCTGGGGCCAACGTCCTGACTTTC	CASSPRVSGANVLTF
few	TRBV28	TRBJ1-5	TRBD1	TGTGCCAGCAGTCTCCAGACAGGGGGCAATCAGCCCCAGCATTTT	CASSLQTGGNQPQHF